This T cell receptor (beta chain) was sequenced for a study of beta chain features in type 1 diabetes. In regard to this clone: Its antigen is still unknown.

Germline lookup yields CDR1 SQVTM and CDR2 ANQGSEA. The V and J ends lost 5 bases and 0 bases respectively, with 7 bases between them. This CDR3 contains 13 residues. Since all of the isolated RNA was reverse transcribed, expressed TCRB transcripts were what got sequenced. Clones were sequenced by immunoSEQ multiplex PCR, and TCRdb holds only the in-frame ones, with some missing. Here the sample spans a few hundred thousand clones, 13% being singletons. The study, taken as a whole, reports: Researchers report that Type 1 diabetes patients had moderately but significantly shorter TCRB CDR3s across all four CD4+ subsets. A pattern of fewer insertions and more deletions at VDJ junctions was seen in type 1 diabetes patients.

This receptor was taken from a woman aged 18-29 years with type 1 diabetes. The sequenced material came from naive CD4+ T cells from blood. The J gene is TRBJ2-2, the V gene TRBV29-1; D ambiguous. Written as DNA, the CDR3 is TGCAGCGTTTGCCAGACGAACACCGGGGAGCTGTTTTTT. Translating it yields CSVCQTNTGELFF.